This T cell receptor (beta chain) was obtained from a study of CD8+ T cells in alopecia areata. Background on the study: The tofacitinib course ran for 6 to 18 months and was followed by 6 months off drug. Scoring treated patients' severity relied on the percentage of scalp area affected.

Points from the study as a whole: Lesional tissue from the scalp (especially in alopecia totalis/universalis) showed higher clonality than normal scalp.

With regard to this clone: The antigen is not known.

Treatment in this sample: oral pan-JAK inhibitor, 5-10 mg twice daily. Reverse transcribed after extraction, RNA yielded cDNA as the sequencing template. The table came from immunoSEQ multiplex PCR; TCRdb's copy has only in-frame clones and leaves some out. This table holds under 350,000 clones, 58% found once. Per the germline V gene, CDR1 is SEHNR and CDR2 is FQNEAQ (reference sequence). Trimming cost V 2 bases and J 5 bases, with 5 bases left between them. This CDR3 has 12 residues. V and J are TRBV7-9 and TRBJ2-3, with D maybe TRBD1 (5 bases). This clonotype originated in a human donor with alopecia areata. The sequenced sample was CD4+ T cells sorted from blood, obtained at week 24, from a patient treated with tofacitinib. CDR3 sequence reads: CASSLTGDTQYF. DNA for the CDR3: TGTGCCAGCAGCTTAACAGGAGATACGCAGTATTTT.